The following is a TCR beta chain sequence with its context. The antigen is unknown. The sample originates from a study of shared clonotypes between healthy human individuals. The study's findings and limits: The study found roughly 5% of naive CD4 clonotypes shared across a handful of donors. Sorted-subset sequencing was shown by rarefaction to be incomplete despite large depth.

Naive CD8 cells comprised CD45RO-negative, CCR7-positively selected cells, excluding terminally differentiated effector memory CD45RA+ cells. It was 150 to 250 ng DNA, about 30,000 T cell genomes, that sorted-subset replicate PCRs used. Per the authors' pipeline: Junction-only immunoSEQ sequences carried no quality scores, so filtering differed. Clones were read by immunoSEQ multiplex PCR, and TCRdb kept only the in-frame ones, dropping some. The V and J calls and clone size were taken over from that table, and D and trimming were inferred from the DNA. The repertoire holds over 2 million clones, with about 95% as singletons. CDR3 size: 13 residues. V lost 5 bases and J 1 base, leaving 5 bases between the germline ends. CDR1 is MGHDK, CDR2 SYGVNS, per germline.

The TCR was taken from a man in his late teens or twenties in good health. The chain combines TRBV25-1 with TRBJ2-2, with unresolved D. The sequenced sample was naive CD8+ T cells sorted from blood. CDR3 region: CASSFQNTGELFF. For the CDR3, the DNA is TGTGCCAGCAGTTTCCAGAACACCGGGGAGCTGTTTTTT.